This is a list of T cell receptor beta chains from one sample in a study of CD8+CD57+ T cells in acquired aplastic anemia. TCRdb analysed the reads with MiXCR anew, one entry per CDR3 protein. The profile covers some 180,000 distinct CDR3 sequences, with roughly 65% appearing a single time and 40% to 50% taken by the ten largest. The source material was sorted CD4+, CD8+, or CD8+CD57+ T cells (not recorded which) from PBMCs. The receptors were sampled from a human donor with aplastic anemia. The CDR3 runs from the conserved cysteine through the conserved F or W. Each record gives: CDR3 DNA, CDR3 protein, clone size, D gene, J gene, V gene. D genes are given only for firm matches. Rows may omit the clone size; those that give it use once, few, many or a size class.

CDR3 DNA: TGCAGTGCTAGAGGACAACCGAATCAGCCCCAGCATTTT
CDR3 protein: CSARGQPNQPQHF
clone size: few
D gene: -
J gene: TRBJ1-5
V gene: TRBV20-1

CDR3 DNA: TGTGCCACCAGCAGCGGTGGGCGCTCTGGAAACACCATATATTTT
CDR3 protein: CATSSGGRSGNTIYF
clone size: -
D gene: -
J gene: TRBJ1-3
V gene: TRBV15

CDR3 DNA: TGCGCCAGCAGTGAGTCGACGGAGAACTATGGCTACACCTTC
CDR3 protein: CASSESTENYGYTF
clone size: -
D gene: -
J gene: TRBJ1-2
V gene: TRBV10-2

CDR3 DNA: TGTGCCACCTCCAAGACCGCGAACTATGGCTACACCTTC
CDR3 protein: CATSKTANYGYTF
clone size: -
D gene: -
J gene: TRBJ1-2
V gene: TRBV24-1

CDR3 DNA: TGCAGCGTTGATCTTTGGCAGAACACTGACGCTTTCTTT
CDR3 protein: CSVDLWQNTDAFF
clone size: -
D gene: -
J gene: TRBJ1-1
V gene: TRBV29-1

CDR3 DNA: TGTGCCACCAGCAGCATGAGCGGGAGGGGCACAGATACGCAGTATTTT
CDR3 protein: CATSSMSGRGTDTQYF
clone size: -
D gene: TRBD2
J gene: TRBJ2-3
V gene: TRBV15

CDR3 DNA: TGCAGCGTTGGGAGGGGGATGGGACAGGGGTGGAACACTGAAGCTTTCTTT
CDR3 protein: CSVGRGMGQGWNTEAFF
clone size: -
D gene: TRBD1
J gene: TRBJ1-1
V gene: TRBV29-1

CDR3 DNA: TGCAGTGCTAGAGGGCTAGCGGACGACTACGAGCAGTACTTC
CDR3 protein: CSARGLADDYEQYF
clone size: many
D gene: TRBD2
J gene: TRBJ2-7
V gene: TRBV20-1

CDR3 DNA: TGTGCCAGCAGCTTAAGTAGTGGGACTAGGAGCGAGCAGTACTTC
CDR3 protein: CASSLSSGTRSEQYF
clone size: -
D gene: TRBD2
J gene: TRBJ2-7
V gene: TRBV7-2

CDR3 DNA: TGTGCCACCAGCGCGACAGGGATAAGCACAGATACGCAGTATTTT
CDR3 protein: CATSATGISTDTQYF
clone size: few
D gene: TRBD1
J gene: TRBJ2-3
V gene: TRBV15

CDR3 DNA: TGTGCCAGCAGCTTATTTATCTTAGGAAACACTGAAGCTTTCTTT
CDR3 protein: CASSLFILGNTEAFF
clone size: -
D gene: -
J gene: TRBJ1-1
V gene: TRBV7-4

CDR3 DNA: TGTGCCAGCAGTTCTGACAGCCCTAAGGGGGAGCAGTACTTC
CDR3 protein: CASSSDSPKGEQYF
clone size: -
D gene: -
J gene: TRBJ2-7
V gene: TRBV2

CDR3 DNA: TGTGCCAGCAGCTTAGCGCTCGATGGACGTTACAATGAGCAGTTCTTC
CDR3 protein: CASSLALDGRYNEQFF
clone size: once
D gene: -
J gene: TRBJ2-1
V gene: TRBV7-8

CDR3 DNA: TGTGCCAGCGCTCAGGGGGACAGGAACACCGGGGAGCTGTTTTTT
CDR3 protein: CASAQGDRNTGELFF
clone size: many
D gene: TRBD1
J gene: TRBJ2-2
V gene: TRBV2

CDR3 DNA: TGTGCCAGCAGCTTAGGGCAGGCTTATAGCAATCAGCCCCAGCATTTT
CDR3 protein: CASSLGQAYSNQPQHF
clone size: few
D gene: -
J gene: TRBJ1-5
V gene: TRBV7-6

CDR3 DNA: TGTGCCAGCAGCACCGGACAGGGACAGACGGATTCACCCCTCCACTTT
CDR3 protein: CASSTGQGQTDSPLHF
clone size: -
D gene: TRBD1
J gene: TRBJ1-6
V gene: TRBV5-4

CDR3 DNA: TGTGCCAGCAGTGAGTCCAGGGTCGGCTACGAGCAGTACTTC
CDR3 protein: CASSESRVGYEQYF
clone size: many
D gene: -
J gene: TRBJ2-7
V gene: TRBV6-1

CDR3 DNA: TGTGCCAGCAGTGTCCCAGGGAAGACTGAAGCTTTCTTT
CDR3 protein: CASSVPGKTEAFF
clone size: -
D gene: -
J gene: TRBJ1-1
V gene: TRBV25-1

CDR3 DNA: TGTGCCATCAGTGAGTTTCGGGAGACCCAGTACTTC
CDR3 protein: CAISEFRETQYF
clone size: -
D gene: -
J gene: TRBJ2-5
V gene: TRBV10-3

CDR3 DNA: TGTGCCAGCAGCGGACGACAGGGGAACACTGAAGCTTTCTTT
CDR3 protein: CASSGRQGNTEAFF
clone size: -
D gene: TRBD1
J gene: TRBJ1-1
V gene: TRBV9

CDR3 DNA: TGCGCCAGCAGTGAAAGTTATTTAGGGAACAATGAGCAGCTCTTC
CDR3 protein: CASSESYLGNNEQLF
clone size: many
D gene: -
J gene: TRBJ2-1
V gene: TRBV10-1

CDR3 DNA: TGTGCCTGGACCAGGGGGGCGAGGGGCTACACCTTC
CDR3 protein: CAWTRGARGYTF
clone size: -
D gene: TRBD1
J gene: TRBJ1-2
V gene: TRBV30

CDR3 DNA: TGCGCCAGCTGCGATGGGACAGGGAGGTACGAGCAGTACTTC
CDR3 protein: CASCDGTGRYEQYF
clone size: -
D gene: TRBD1
J gene: TRBJ2-7
V gene: TRBV5-1

CDR3 DNA: TGCGCCAGCAGCCAAGTGCCAAGGGGGGCCTACAATGAGCAGTTCTTC
CDR3 protein: CASSQVPRGAYNEQFF
clone size: many
D gene: -
J gene: TRBJ2-1
V gene: TRBV4-1

CDR3 DNA: TGTGCCAGCAGAGTAACGTCACGGAATGAGCAGTTCTTC
CDR3 protein: CASRVTSRNEQFF
clone size: -
D gene: -
J gene: TRBJ2-1
V gene: TRBV10-1

CDR3 DNA: TGTGCCAGCAGTCCGAGGGGCGGGGGCCAGCTCGAGCAGTACTTC
CDR3 protein: CASSPRGGGQLEQYF
clone size: -
D gene: -
J gene: TRBJ2-7
V gene: TRBV2

CDR3 DNA: TGTGCCAGCAGCCAATCAGGGAACCAAGAGACCCAGTACTTC
CDR3 protein: CASSQSGNQETQYF
clone size: many
D gene: -
J gene: TRBJ2-5
V gene: TRBV14

CDR3 DNA: TGCGCCAGCAGCCCAATCTACGGGGGGACCAACTATGGCTACACCTTC
CDR3 protein: CASSPIYGGTNYGYTF
clone size: -
D gene: -
J gene: TRBJ1-2
V gene: TRBV4-1

CDR3 DNA: TGTGCCAGCAGCGAAGAGGGACACCCCCTCCACTTT
CDR3 protein: CASSEEGHPLHF
clone size: once
D gene: -
J gene: TRBJ1-6
V gene: TRBV7-9

CDR3 DNA: TGTGCCAGCAGCTTTTCCTATTATGAGCAGTTCTTC
CDR3 protein: CASSFSYYEQFF
clone size: many
D gene: -
J gene: TRBJ2-1
V gene: TRBV13

CDR3 DNA: TGTGCCAGCGGGACAGGGGGTATTCAGCCCCAGCATTTT
CDR3 protein: CASGTGGIQPQHF
clone size: -
D gene: TRBD1
J gene: TRBJ1-5
V gene: TRBV7-8

CDR3 DNA: TGTGCCAGCAGCTTAATGAGCGGGAGGGCCACCGGGGAGCTGTTTTTT
CDR3 protein: CASSLMSGRATGELFF
clone size: -
D gene: TRBD2
J gene: TRBJ2-2
V gene: TRBV7-9

CDR3 DNA: TGTGCCAGCAGTTTGCGCGGGGAGCTGTTTTTT
CDR3 protein: CASSLRGELFF
clone size: few
D gene: -
J gene: TRBJ2-2
V gene: TRBV12-3/TRBV12-4

CDR3 DNA: TGCACCAAAACCGGCCTAGCGGGAGTTTGCTACGAGCAGTACTTC
CDR3 protein: CTKTGLAGVCYEQYF
clone size: -
D gene: TRBD2
J gene: TRBJ2-7
V gene: TRBV20-1

CDR3 DNA: TGTGCCACAGGCGGGACTGAAGCTTTCTTT
CDR3 protein: CATGGTEAFF
clone size: many
D gene: -
J gene: TRBJ1-1
V gene: TRBV7-9

CDR3 DNA: TGTGCCAGCAGCTCTCGGACAGGGAGCTCTGGAAACACCATATATTTT
CDR3 protein: CASSSRTGSSGNTIYF
clone size: once
D gene: TRBD1
J gene: TRBJ1-3
V gene: TRBV9

CDR3 DNA: TGTGCCAGCAGTTACGGGGTAAATGAGCAGTTCTTC
CDR3 protein: CASSYGVNEQFF
clone size: -
D gene: -
J gene: TRBJ2-1
V gene: TRBV6-1

CDR3 DNA: TGCAGTGCTAGACAAGCGGCAAACCAAGAGACCCAGTACTTC
CDR3 protein: CSARQAANQETQYF
clone size: -
D gene: -
J gene: TRBJ2-5
V gene: TRBV20-1

CDR3 DNA: TGTGCCAGCAGCCAGGGGTTGGGTACCTACGAGCAGTACTTC
CDR3 protein: CASSQGLGTYEQYF
clone size: few
D gene: -
J gene: TRBJ2-7
V gene: TRBV2

CDR3 DNA: TGTGCCAGCAGCGTAGGGCCAGATACGCAGTATTTT
CDR3 protein: CASSVGPDTQYF
clone size: many
D gene: -
J gene: TRBJ2-3
V gene: TRBV9

CDR3 DNA: TGTGCCAGCAGTTCTCCGGGACAGGGGTACTACGAGCAGTACTTC
CDR3 protein: CASSSPGQGYYEQYF
clone size: -
D gene: TRBD1
J gene: TRBJ2-7
V gene: TRBV19

CDR3 DNA: TGTGCCAGCAATGTGTGGGGTATGAACACTGAAGCTTTCTTT
CDR3 protein: CASNVWGMNTEAFF
clone size: once
D gene: -
J gene: TRBJ1-1
V gene: TRBV7-2

CDR3 DNA: TGCAGTGCTAGAGGAGGGGGCGCCGCCACTGAAGCTTTCTTT
CDR3 protein: CSARGGGAATEAFF
clone size: -
D gene: TRBD1
J gene: TRBJ1-1
V gene: TRBV20-1

CDR3 DNA: TGTGCCAGCAGACAGATAGGGGAGCTGTTTTTT
CDR3 protein: CASRQIGELFF
clone size: -
D gene: -
J gene: TRBJ2-2
V gene: TRBV28

CDR3 DNA: TGCGCCAGCAGCACGGCAGGGGGTGGGGCTGGGGCCAACGTCCTGACTTTC
CDR3 protein: CASSTAGGGAGANVLTF
clone size: -
D gene: TRBD1
J gene: TRBJ2-6
V gene: TRBV5-1

CDR3 DNA: TGTGCCAGCAGTTCATTCAGGACAGGGCGCTACGAGCAGTACTTC
CDR3 protein: CASSSFRTGRYEQYF
clone size: few
D gene: TRBD1
J gene: TRBJ2-7
V gene: TRBV6-5

CDR3 DNA: TGTGCCAGTAGTATAGGACAGACTGGAAACACCATATATTTT
CDR3 protein: CASSIGQTGNTIYF
clone size: -
D gene: -
J gene: TRBJ1-3
V gene: TRBV19